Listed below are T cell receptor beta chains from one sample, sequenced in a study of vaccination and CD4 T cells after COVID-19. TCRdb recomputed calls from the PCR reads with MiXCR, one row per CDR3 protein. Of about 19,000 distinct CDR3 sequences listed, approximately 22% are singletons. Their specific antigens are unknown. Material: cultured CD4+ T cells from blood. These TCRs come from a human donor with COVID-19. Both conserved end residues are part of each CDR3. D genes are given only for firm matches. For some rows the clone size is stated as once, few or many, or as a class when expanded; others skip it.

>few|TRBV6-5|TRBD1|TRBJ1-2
TGTGCCAGCAGTTACCAGGACAGGGCGGGCTATGGCTACACCTTC
CASSYQDRAGYGYTF
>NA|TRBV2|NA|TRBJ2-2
TGTGCCAGCAGAGGGGCGAGGGTTGACGCCGGGGAGCTGTTTTTT
CASRGARVDAGELFF
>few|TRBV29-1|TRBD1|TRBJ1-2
TGCAGCGGAGGGACAGGCCCCCGGTGGCGTGGCTACACCTTC
CSGGTGPRWRGYTF
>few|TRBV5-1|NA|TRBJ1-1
TGCGCCAGCAGCTTGGAGGGGAGGGGCGAAGCTTTCTTT
CASSLEGRGEAFF
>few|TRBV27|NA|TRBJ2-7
TGTGCCAGCAGCTCCTCGGGACACGGGGTGCAGTACTTC
CASSSSGHGVQYF
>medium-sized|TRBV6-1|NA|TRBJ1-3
TGTGCCAGCAGTGCAACTCAGGGCACCGGAAACACCATATATTTT
CASSATQGTGNTIYF
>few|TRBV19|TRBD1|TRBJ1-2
TGTGCCAGTAGTAGGACAGGGGGGGACTATGGCTACACCTTC
CASSRTGGDYGYTF
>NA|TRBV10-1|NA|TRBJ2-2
TGCGCCAGCACACTCAAGGTTGGGACCGGGGAGCTGTTTTTT
CASTLKVGTGELFF
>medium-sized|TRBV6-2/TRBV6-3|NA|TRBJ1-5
TGTGCCAGCAGTTATTCGAGAAGGGGAAACAATCAGCCCCAGCATTTT
CASSYSRRGNNQPQHF
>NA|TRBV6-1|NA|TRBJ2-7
TGTGCCAGCAGTCCTCTGGGTAGGGGAAGGGTCTACGAGCAGTACTTC
CASSPLGRGRVYEQYF
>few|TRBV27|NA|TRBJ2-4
TGTGCCAGCATGGATCAGTCGACCAAAAACATTCAGTACTTC
CASMDQSTKNIQYF
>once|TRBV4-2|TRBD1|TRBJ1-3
TGTGCCAGCAGCCGACAGGGGGATTTCTCTGGAAACACCATATATTTT
CASSRQGDFSGNTIYF